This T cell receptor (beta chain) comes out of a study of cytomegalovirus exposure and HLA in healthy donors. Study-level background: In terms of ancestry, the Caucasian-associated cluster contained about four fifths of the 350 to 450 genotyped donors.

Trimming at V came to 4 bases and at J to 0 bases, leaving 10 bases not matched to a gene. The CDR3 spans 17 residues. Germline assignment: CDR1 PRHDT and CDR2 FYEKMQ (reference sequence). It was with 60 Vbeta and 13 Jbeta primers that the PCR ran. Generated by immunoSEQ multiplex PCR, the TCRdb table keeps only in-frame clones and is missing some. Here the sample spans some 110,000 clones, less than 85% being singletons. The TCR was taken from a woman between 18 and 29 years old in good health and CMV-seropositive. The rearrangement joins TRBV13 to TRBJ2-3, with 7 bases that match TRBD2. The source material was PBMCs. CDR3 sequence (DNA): TGTGCCAGCAGCTCCTACTCCAAGCGGGGCAGCACAGATACGCAGTATTTT. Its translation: CASSSYSKRGSTDTQYF.